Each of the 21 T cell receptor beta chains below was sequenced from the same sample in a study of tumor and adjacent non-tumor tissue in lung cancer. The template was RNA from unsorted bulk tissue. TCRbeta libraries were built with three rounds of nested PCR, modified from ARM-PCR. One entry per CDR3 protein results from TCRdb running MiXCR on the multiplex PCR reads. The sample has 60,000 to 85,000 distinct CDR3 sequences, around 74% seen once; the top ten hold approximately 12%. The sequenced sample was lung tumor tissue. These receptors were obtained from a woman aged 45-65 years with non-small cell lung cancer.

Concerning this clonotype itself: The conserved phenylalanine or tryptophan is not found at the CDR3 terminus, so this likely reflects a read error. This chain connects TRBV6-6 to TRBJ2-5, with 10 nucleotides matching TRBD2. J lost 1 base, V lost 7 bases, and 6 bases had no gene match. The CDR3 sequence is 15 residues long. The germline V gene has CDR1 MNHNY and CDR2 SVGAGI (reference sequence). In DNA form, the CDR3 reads TGTGCCAGCACCGGGACTAGCGCAGGCCAAGAGACCCAGTACTTG. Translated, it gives CASTGTSAGQETQYL.

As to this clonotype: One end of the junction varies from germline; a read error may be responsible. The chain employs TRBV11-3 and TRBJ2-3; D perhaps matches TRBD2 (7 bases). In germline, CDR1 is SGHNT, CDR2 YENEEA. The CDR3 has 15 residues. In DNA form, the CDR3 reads TGTGCCAGCAGCCCCCCTGGGGGGGGCACAGATACACAGTATTTT. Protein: CASSPPGGGTDTQYF.

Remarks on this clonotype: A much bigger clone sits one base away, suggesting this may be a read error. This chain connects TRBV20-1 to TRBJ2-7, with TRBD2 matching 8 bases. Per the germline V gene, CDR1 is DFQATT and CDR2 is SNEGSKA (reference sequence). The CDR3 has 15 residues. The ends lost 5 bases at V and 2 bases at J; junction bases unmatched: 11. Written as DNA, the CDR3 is TGCAGTGCTCCCACGGGGGGGAGCGCAACCTACGAGCAGTACTTC. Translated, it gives CSAPTGGSATYEQYF.

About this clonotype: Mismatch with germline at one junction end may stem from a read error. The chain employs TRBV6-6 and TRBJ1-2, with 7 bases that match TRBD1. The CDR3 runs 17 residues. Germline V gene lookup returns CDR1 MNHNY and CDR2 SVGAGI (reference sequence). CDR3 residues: CTSSYSLLPGGNYGYIF. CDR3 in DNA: TGTACCAGCAGTTACTCGCTTCTGCCAGGGGGAAACTATGGCTACATCTTC.

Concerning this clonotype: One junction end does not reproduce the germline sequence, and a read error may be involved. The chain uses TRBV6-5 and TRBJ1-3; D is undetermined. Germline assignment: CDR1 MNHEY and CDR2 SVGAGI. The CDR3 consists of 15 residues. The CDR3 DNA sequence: TGTGCCAGCAGTTGCGTTCCTGTCTCTGGAGACACCATATATTTT. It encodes CASSCVPVSGDTIYF.

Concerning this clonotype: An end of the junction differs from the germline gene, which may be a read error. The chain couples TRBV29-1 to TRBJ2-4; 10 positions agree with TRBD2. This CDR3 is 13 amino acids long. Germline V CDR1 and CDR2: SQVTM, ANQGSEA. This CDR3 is CSFLAGAKYIQYF. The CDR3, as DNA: TGCAGCTTTCTAGCGGGAGCCAAATACATTCAGTACTTC. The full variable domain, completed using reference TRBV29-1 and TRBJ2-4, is SAVISQKPSRDICQRGTSLTIQCQVDSQVTMMFWYRQQPGQSLTLIATANQGSEATYESGFVIDKFPISRPNLTFSTLTVSNMSPEDSSIYLCSFLAGAKYIQYFGAGTRLSVL.

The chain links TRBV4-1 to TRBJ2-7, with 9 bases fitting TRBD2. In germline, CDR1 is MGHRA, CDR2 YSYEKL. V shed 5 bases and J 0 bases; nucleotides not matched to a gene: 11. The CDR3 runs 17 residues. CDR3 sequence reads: CASSTELAGRSSYEQYF. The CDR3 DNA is TGCGCCAGCAGCACAGAACTAGCGGGTCGGAGCTCCTACGAGCAGTACTTC.

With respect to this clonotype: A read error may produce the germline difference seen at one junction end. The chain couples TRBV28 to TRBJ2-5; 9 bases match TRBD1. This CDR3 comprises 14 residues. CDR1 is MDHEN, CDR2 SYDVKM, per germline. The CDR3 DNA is TGTGCCAGCAGTTGGTGGGACAGGGAAGAGGCCCAGTACTTC. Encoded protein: CASSWWDREEAQYF.

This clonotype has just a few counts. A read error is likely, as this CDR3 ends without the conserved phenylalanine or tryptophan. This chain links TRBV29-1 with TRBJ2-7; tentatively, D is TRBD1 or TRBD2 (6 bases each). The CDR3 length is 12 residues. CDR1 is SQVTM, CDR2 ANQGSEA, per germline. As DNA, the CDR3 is TGTAGCGGCACGGACAGATTCTACGAGCAGTACTTG. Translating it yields CSGTDRFYEQYL.

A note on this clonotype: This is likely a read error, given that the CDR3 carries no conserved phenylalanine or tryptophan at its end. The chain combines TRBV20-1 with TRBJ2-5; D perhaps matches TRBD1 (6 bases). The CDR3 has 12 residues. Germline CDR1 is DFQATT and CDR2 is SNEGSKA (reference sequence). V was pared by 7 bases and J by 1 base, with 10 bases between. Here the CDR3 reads CSVQGFQETQYL. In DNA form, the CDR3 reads TGCAGTGTGCAGGGGTTCCAAGAGACCCAGTACTTA.

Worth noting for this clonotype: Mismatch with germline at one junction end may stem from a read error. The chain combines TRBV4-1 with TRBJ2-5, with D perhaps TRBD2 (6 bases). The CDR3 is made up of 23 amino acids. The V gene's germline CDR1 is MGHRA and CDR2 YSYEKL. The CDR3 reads CANSQERLGTGLTGVIREETQYF. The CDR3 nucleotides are TGCGCCAACAGCCAAGAAAGACTTGGAACGGGCCTAACGGGAGTAATCCGTGAAGAGACCCAGTACTTC.

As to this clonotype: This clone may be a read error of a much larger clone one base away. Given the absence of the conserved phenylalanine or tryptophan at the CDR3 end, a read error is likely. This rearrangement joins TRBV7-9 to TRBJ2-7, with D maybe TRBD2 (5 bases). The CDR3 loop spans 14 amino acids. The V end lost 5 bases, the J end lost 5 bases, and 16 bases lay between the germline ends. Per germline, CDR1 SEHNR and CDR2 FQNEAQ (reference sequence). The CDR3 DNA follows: TGTGCCAGCAGCAGAACTAGGGAAAGGAACGAGCAGTACCTC. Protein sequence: CASSRTRERNEQYL.

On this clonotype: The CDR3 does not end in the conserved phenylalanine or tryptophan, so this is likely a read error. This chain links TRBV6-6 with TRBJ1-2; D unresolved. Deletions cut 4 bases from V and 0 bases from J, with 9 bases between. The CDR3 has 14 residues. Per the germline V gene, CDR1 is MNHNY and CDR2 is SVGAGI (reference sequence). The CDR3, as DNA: TGTGCCAGCAGTTCAGGATCGGCTAACTATGGCTACACCCCC. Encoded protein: CASSSGSANYGYTP.

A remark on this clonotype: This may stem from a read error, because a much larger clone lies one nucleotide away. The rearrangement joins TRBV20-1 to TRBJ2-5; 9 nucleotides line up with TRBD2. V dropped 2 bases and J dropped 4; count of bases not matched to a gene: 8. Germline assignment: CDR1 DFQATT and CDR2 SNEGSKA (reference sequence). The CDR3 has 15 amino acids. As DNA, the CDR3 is TGCAGTGCTAGACTCCAGGGACTAGCTAGAGAGACCCAGTACTTC. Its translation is CSARLQGLARETQYF.

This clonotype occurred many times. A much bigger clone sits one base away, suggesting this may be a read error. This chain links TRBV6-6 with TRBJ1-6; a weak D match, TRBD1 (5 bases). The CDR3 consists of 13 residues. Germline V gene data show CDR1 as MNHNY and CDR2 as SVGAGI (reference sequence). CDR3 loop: CAGSDSANPPLHF. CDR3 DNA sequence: TGTGCCGGCAGTGACAGTGCGAATCCACCCCTCCACTTT.

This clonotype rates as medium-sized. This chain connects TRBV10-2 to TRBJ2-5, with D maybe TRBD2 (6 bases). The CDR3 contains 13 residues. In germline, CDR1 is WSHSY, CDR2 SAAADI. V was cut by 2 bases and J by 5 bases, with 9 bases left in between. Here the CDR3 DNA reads TGCGCCAGCAGTGAGCGGGAGCACGAGACCCAGTACTTC. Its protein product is CASSEREHETQYF.

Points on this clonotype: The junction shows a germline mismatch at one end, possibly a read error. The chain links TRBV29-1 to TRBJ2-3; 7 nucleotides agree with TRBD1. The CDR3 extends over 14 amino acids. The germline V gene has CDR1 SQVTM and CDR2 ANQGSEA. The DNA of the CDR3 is TGCAGCGTCTCCCCGGGACAGTATACAGATACACAGTATTTT. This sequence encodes CSVSPGQYTDTQYF.

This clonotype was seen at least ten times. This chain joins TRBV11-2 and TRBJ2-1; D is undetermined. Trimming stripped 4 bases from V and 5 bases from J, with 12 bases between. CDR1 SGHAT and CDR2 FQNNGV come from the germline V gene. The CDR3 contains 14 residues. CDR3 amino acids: CASSSHYSDNEQFF. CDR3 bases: TGTGCCAGCAGCTCCCATTATTCCGACAATGAGCAGTTCTTC.

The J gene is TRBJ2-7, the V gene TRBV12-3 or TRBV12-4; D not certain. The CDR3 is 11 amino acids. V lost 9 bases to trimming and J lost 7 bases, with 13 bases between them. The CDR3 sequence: CASIYKREQYF. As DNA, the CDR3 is TGTGCCAGTATTTACAAGAGGGAGCAGTACTTC.

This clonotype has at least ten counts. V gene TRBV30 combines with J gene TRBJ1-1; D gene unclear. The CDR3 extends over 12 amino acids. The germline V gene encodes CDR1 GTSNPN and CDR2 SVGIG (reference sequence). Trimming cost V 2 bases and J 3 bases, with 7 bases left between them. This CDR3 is CAWSLEHTEAFF. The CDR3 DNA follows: TGTGCCTGGAGTCTGGAACACACTGAAGCTTTCTTT.

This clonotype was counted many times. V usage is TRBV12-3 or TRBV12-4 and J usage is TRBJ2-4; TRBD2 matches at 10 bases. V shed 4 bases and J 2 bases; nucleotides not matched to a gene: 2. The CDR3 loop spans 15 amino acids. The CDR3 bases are TGTGCCAGCAGTTCTAGCGGGGGCCCCAAAAACATTCAGTACTTC. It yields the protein CASSSSGGPKNIQYF.